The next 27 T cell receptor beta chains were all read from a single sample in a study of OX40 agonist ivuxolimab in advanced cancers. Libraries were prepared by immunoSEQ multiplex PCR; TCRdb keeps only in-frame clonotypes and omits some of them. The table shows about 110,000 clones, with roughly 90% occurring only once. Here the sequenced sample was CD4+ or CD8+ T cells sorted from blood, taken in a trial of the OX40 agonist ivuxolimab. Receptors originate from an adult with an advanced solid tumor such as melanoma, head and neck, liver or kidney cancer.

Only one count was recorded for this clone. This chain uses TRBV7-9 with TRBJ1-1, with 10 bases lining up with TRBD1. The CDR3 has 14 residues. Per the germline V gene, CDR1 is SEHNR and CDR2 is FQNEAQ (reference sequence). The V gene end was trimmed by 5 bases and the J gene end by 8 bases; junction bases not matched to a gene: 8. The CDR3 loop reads CASSLRDRGTEAFF. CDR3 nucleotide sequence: TGTGCCAGCAGCCTGCGGGACAGGGGAACGGAAGCTTTCTTT.

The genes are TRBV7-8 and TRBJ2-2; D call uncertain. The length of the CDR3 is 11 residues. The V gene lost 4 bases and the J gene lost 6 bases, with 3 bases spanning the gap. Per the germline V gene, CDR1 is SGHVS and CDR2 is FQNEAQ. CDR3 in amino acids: CASSSPGELFF. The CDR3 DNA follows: TGTGCCAGCAGCTCCCCCGGGGAGCTGTTTTTT.

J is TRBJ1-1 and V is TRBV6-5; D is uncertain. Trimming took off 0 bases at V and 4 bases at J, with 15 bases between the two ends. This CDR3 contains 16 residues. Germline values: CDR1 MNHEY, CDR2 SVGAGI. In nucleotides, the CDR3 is TGTGCCAGCAGTTACTCAGGCTCCTTTGCTGGCACTGAAGCTTTCTTT. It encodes CASSYSGSFAGTEAFF.

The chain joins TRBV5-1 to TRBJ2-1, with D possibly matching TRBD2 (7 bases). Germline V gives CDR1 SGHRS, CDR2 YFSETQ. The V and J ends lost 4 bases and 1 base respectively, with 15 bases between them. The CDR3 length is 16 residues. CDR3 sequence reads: CASSQAGQGSYNEQFF. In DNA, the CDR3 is TGCGCCAGCAGCCAAGCGGGACAAGGATCCTACAATGAGCAGTTCTTC. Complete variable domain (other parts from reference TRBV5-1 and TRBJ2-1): KAGVTQTPRYLIKTRGQQVTLSCSPISGHRSVSWYQQTPGQGLQFLFEYFSETQRNKGNFPGRFSGRQFSNSRSEMNVSTLELGDSALYLCASSQAGQGSYNEQFFGPGTRLTVL.

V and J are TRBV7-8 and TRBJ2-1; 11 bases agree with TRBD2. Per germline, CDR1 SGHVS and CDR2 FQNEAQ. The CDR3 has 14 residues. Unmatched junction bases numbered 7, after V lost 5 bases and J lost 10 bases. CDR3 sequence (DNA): TGTGCCAGCAGCCGACTCTCTAGCGGGGGGGAGCAGTTCTTC. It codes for CASSRLSSGGEQFF.

The CDR3 nucleotides read TGCGCCAGCAGCACCGGGACAGTGAACACTGAAGCTTTCTTT. Its translation: CASSTGTVNTEAFF. The V and J genes are TRBV5-1 and TRBJ1-1; 7 nucleotides line up with TRBD1. The CDR3 contains 14 residues. J gave up 0 bases and V 4 bases, and 3 bases lay outside the gene matches. The germline CDR1 and CDR2 sequences are SGHRS and YFSETQ. The whole variable domain, remainder taken from reference TRBV5-1 and TRBJ1-1, is KAGVTQTPRYLIKTRGQQVTLSCSPISGHRSVSWYQQTPGQGLQFLFEYFSETQRNKGNFPGRFSGRQFSNSRSEMNVSTLELGDSALYLCASSTGTVNTEAFFGQGTRLTVV.

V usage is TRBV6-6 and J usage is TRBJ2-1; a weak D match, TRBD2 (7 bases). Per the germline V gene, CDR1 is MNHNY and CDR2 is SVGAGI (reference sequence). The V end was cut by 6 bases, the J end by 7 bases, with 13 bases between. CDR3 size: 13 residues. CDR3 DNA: TGTGCCAGCAGGAGGGAGGGGGGGAATGAGCAGTTCTTC. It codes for CASRREGGNEQFF.

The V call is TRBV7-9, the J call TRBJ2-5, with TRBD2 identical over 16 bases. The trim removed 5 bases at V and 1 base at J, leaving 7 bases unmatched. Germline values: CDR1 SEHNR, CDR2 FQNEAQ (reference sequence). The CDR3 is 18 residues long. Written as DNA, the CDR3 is TGTGCCAGCAGCCTGGGACTAGCGGGGGGGGATTTCCAAGAGACCCAGTACTTC. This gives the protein CASSLGLAGGDFQETQYF.

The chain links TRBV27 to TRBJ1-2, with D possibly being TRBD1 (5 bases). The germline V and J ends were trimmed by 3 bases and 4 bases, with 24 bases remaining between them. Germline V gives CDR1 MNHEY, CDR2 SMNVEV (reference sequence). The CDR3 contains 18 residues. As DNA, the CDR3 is TGTGCCAGCAGTTTCTCCACTACCGCCGGACGCGGGGGCTATGGCTACACCTTC. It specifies CASSFSTTAGRGGYGYTF.

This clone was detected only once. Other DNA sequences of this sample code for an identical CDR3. The CDR3 bases are TGTGCCTGGAGCCGGCTAGCGGTGGGTGGAAACATTCAGTACTTC. Its translation: CAWSRLAVGGNIQYF. V and J are TRBV30 and TRBJ2-4; 7 bases are shared with TRBD2. The V gene end was trimmed by 3 bases and the J gene end by 6 bases; junction bases not matched to a gene: 11. The CDR3 runs to 15 residues. CDR1 and CDR2 (germline): GTSNPN, SVGIG (reference sequence).

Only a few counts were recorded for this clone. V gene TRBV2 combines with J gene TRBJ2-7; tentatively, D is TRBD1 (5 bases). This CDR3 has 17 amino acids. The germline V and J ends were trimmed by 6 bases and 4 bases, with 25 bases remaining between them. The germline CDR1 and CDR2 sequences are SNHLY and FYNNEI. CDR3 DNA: TGTGCCAGCAGGCCAACAGGCCGATTAGTCCCAGCTTACGAGCAGTACTTC. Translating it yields CASRPTGRLVPAYEQYF.

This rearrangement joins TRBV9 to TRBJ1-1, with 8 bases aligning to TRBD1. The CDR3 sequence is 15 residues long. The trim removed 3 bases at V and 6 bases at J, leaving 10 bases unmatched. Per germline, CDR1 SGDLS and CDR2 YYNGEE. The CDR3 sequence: CASSGPQGARSEAFF. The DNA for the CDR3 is TGTGCCAGCAGCGGACCTCAGGGGGCGCGTTCTGAAGCTTTCTTT.

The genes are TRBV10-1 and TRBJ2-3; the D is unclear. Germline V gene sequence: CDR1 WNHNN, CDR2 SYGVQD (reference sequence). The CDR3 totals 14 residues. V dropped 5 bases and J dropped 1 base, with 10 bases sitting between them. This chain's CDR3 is CASSKGGGTDTQYF. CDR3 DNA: TGCGCCAGCAGTAAGGGTGGCGGCACAGATACGCAGTATTTT.

CDR3 DNA: TGTGCCAGCAGCTTAGCCGGGACTAGCGGGGCAGCCTACAATGAGCAGTTCTTC. It translates to CASSLAGTSGAAYNEQFF. The chain joins TRBV11-3 to TRBJ2-1; 13 bases fit TRBD2. V dropped 1 base and J dropped 2; count of bases not matched to a gene: 5. The germline gives CDR1 SGHNT, CDR2 YENEEA. The CDR3 runs 18 residues.

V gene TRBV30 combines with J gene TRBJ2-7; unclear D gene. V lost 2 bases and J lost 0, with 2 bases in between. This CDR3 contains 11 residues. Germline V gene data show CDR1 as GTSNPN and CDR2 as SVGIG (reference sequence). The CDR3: CAWSLSYEQYF. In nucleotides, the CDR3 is TGTGCCTGGAGTCTCTCCTACGAGCAGTACTTC.

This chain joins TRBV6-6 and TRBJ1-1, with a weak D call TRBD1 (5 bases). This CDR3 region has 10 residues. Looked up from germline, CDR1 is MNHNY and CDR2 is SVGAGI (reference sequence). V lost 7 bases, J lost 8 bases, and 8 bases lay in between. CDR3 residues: CASTDREAFF. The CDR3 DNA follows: TGTGCCAGCACAGACAGAGAAGCTTTCTTT.

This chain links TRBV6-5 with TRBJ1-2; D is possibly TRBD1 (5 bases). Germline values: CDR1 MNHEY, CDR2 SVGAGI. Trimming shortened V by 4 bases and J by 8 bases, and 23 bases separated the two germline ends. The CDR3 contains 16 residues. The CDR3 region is CASSSTSLVGRKGYTF. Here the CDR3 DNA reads TGTGCCAGCAGTTCCACATCACTCGTGGGGCGAAAGGGCTACACCTTC.

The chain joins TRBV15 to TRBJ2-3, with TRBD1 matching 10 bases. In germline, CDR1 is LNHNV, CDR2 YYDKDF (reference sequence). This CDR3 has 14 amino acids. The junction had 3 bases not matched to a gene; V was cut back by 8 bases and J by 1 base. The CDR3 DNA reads TGTGCCACCCGGGGGACAGGGGGCACAGATACGCAGTATTTT. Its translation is CATRGTGGTDTQYF.

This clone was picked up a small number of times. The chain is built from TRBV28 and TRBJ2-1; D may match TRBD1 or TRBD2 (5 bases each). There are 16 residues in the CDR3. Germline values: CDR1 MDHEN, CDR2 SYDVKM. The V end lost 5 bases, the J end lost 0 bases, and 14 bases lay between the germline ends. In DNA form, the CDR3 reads TGTGCCAGCAGTGCGAGGGACGATAGCTCCTACAATGAGCAGTTCTTC. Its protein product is CASSARDDSSYNEQFF.

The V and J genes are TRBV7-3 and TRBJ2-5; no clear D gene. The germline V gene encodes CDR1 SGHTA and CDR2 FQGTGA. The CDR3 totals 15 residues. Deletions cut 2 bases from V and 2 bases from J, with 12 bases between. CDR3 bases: TGTGCCAGCAGCTTACGGCGACACCAACAAGAGACCCAGTACTTC. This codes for CASSLRRHQQETQYF. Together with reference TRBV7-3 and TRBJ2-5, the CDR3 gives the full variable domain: GAGVSQTPSNKVTEKGKYVELRCDPISGHTALYWYRQSLGQGPEFLIYFQGTGAADDSGLPNDRFFAVRPEGSVSTLKIQRTERGDSAVYLCASSLRRHQQETQYFGPGTRLLVL.

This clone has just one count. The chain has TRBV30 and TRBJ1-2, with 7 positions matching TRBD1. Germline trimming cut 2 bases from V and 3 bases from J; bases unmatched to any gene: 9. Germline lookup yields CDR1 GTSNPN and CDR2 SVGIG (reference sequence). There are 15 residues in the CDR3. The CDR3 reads CAWSTTGRLDYGYTF. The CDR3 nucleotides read TGTGCCTGGAGTACGACAGGGAGGCTAGACTATGGCTACACCTTC.

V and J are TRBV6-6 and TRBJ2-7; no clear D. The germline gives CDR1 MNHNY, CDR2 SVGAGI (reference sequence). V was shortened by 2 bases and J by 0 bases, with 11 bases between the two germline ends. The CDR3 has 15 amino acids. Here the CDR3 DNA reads TGTGCCAGCAGTTACGGTCAGCGAAGCTCCTACGAGCAGTACTTC. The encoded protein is CASSYGQRSSYEQYF.

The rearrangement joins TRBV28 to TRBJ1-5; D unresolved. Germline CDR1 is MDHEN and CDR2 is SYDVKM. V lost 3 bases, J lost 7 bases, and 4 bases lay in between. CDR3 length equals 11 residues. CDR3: CASSFGQPQHF. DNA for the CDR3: TGTGCCAGCAGTTTTGGGCAGCCCCAGCATTTT. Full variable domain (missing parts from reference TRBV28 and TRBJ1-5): DVKVTQSSRYLVKRTGEKVFLECVQDMDHENMFWYRQDPGLGLRLIYFSYDVKMKEKGDIPEGYSVSREKKERFSLILESASTNQTSMYLCASSFGQPQHFGDGTRLSIL.

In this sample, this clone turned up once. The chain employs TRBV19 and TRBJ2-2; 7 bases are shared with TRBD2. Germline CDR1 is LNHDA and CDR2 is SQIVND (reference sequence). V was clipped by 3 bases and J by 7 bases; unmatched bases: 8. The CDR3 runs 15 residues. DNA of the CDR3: TGTGCCAGTAGTATGAGGGCGGGAGACGGCGGGGAGCTGTTTTTT. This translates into CASSMRAGDGGELFF.

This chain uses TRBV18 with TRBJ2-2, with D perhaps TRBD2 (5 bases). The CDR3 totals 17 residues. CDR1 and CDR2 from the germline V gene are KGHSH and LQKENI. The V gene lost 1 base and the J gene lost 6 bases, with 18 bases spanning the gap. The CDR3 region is CASSPLVLMAGAGELFF. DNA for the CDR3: TGTGCCAGCTCACCACTCGTTCTTATGGCCGGGGCCGGGGAGCTGTTTTTT.

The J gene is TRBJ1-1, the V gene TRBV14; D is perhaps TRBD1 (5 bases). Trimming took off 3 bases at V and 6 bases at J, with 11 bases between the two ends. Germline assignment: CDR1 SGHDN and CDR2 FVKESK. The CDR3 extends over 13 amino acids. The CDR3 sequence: CASSHGEGAEAFF. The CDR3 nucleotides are TGTGCCAGCAGCCATGGAGAAGGGGCTGAAGCTTTCTTT. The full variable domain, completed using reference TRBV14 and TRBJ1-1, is EAGVTQFPSHSVIEKGQTVTLRCDPISGHDNLYWYRRVMGKEIKFLLHFVKESKQDESGMPNNRFLAERTGGTYSTLKVQPAELEDSGVYFCASSHGEGAEAFFGQGTRLTVV.

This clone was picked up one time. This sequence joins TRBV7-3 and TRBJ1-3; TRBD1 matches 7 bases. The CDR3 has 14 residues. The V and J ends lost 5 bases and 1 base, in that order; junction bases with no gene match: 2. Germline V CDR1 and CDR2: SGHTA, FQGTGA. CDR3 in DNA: TGTGCCAGCAGCCCAGGGGGATCTGGAAACACCATATATTTT. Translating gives CASSPGGSGNTIYF.